The 6 T cell receptor beta chains given below trace back to one sample, sequenced in a study of identical twins. TCRdb passed the 5' RACE reads through MiXCR, listing each CDR3 protein once. This sample carries under 900,000 distinct CDR3 sequences, 12% of them seen once, and the ten largest clones take under 2%. These data also featured in a second study, about yellow fever vaccine responses in identical twins.

Material: PBMCs. The receptors shown here come from a woman between 18 and 29 years old in good health.

The CDR3 DNA is TGCGCCAGCAGCCAACCCCAGGGGGGAGGAGAAAAACTGTTTTTT. Its protein product is CASSQPQGGGEKLFF. The chain recombines TRBV4-1 with TRBJ1-4, with 7 bases matching TRBD1. The germline V gene encodes CDR1 MGHRA and CDR2 YSYEKL. The trim removed 2 bases at V and 8 bases at J, leaving 8 bases unmatched. The CDR3 contains 15 residues.

This clonotype was picked up a small number of times. The chain uses TRBV15 and TRBJ2-3; perhaps TRBD1 as D (5 bases). Germline CDR1 is LNHNV and CDR2 is YYDKDF (reference sequence). V shed 3 bases and J shed 2 bases, with 12 bases lying between them. CDR3 length: 15 amino acids. CDR3 nucleotides: TGTGCCACCAGCAGGGTGACAGTAGCCACAGATACGCAGTATTTT. The encoded protein is CATSRVTVATDTQYF. Based on the CDR3 plus reference TRBV15 and TRBJ2-3, the full variable domain is DAMVIQNPRYQVTQFGKPVTLSCSQTLNHNVMYWYQQKSSQAPKLLFHYYDKDFNNEADTPDNFQSRRPNTSFCFLDIRSPGLGDTAMYLCATSRVTVATDTQYFGPGTRLTVL.

The sample holds a few counts of this clonotype. The rearrangement links TRBV4-1 to TRBJ2-7, with 8 bases matching TRBD2. Germline V CDR1 and CDR2: MGHRA, YSYEKL. J lost 3 bases, V lost 0 bases, and 7 bases had no gene match. This CDR3 has 16 residues. The CDR3 spells CASSQDSAGTSYEQYF. CDR3 nucleotides: TGCGCCAGCAGCCAAGATAGCGCGGGGACTAGCTACGAGCAGTACTTC.

The table lists this clonotype with a few counts. The V call is TRBV11-2, the J call TRBJ2-2, with D hard to call. Trimming removed 5 bases at V and 4 bases at J, with 8 bases between. Germline V CDR1 and CDR2: SGHAT, FQNNGV. CDR3 length: 13 amino acids. The CDR3 sequence is CASSPMATGELFF. CDR3 nucleotide sequence: TGTGCCAGCAGCCCAATGGCCACCGGGGAGCTGTTTTTT.

V usage is TRBV11-2 and J usage is TRBJ2-7; D possibly corresponds to TRBD1 (7 bases). Trimming shortened V by 5 bases and J by 1 base, and 15 bases separated the two germline ends. The germline V gene encodes CDR1 SGHAT and CDR2 FQNNGV. The CDR3 has 15 residues. CDR3 in amino acids: CASSAQGGISYEQYV. The CDR3 nucleotides are TGTGCCAGCAGCGCCCAGGGGGGCATTTCCTACGAGCAGTACGTC.

This clonotype appeared a few times. J is TRBJ2-1 and V is TRBV3-1, with 10 bases aligning to TRBD2. Germline loops: CDR1 LGHDT, CDR2 YNNKEL (reference sequence). The ends lost 3 bases at V and 5 bases at J; junction bases unmatched: 4. This CDR3 region has 15 residues. The CDR3 DNA reads as TGTGCCAGCAGCCACAGCGGGAGGGCCCACAATGAGCAGTTCTTC. Translation gives CASSHSGRAHNEQFF.